Each of the 28 T cell receptor beta chains below was sequenced from the same sample in a study of T cells in Graves' hyperthyroidism and ophthalmopathy. Template material for amplifying TCR beta CDR3 regions consisted of RNA transcripts. TCR CDR3 underwent first-round RT-PCR with the HTBI primer set. TCRdb reprocessed the multiplex PCR reads with MiXCR, giving one entry per CDR3 protein. The sample consists of 500,000 to 750,000 distinct CDR3 sequences, about 15% of them appearing once. The specimen sequenced was blood. The receptors derive from a woman aged 25 to 39 with Graves' hyperthyroidism.

Worth noting for this clonotype: Being one base from a much bigger clone, this may be a read error. The CDR3 nucleotides are TGTGCCAGCAGATCGACAGCCATGAACACTGAAGCTTCCTTT. Encoded protein: CASRSTAMNTEASF. The rearrangement joins TRBV28 to TRBJ1-1; tentative D call: TRBD1 (5 bases). This CDR3 is built from 14 residues. The germline V gene encodes CDR1 MDHEN and CDR2 SYDVKM.

The chain links TRBV25-1 to TRBJ1-2, with TRBD1 matching over 7 bases. This CDR3 is built from 14 residues. The germline CDR1 and CDR2 sequences are MGHDK and SYGVNS. The junction had 5 bases not matched to a gene; V was cut back by 2 bases and J by 5 bases. CDR3 DNA sequence: TGTGCCAGCAGTGAACCAGGGGGGGTTTATGGCTACACCTTC. Protein product: CASSEPGGVYGYTF.

Ten or more counts support this clonotype. The chain joins TRBV28 to TRBJ1-4, with D possibly TRBD1 on 5 matching bases. V gave up 8 bases and J gave up 7 bases, with 11 bases separating them. Germline CDR1 MDHEN, CDR2 SYDVKM. The CDR3 totals 12 residues. The CDR3 coding sequence is TGTGCCAGCCACCCGGGGGGTGAAAAACTGTTTTTT. It specifies CASHPGGEKLFF.

This clonotype has more than one count but fewer than ten. V usage is TRBV5-4 and J usage is TRBJ2-7, with D possibly being TRBD1 (5 bases). In germline, CDR1 is SGHNT, CDR2 YYREEE (reference sequence). The CDR3 extends over 13 amino acids. V lost 5 bases and J lost 3, with 12 bases in between. In nucleotides, the CDR3 is TGTGCCAGCAGTGACAGAGAACTCTACGAGCAGTACTTC. Translated: CASSDRELYEQYF.

The chain joins TRBV12-3 or TRBV12-4 to TRBJ2-3, with 9 positions matching TRBD2. V was pared by 2 bases and J by 4 bases, with 7 bases of the junction left unmatched. The CDR3 has 16 residues. CDR3 sequence reads: CASSLLAGRGADTQYF. For the CDR3, the DNA is TGTGCCAGCAGTTTACTAGCGGGACGGGGGGCAGATACGCAGTATTTT.

The J gene is TRBJ2-3, the V gene TRBV7-9; TRBD2 might be the D (5 bases). Trimming cost V 11 bases and J 1 base, with 10 bases left between them. The CDR3 consists of 12 residues. Germline values: CDR1 SEHNR, CDR2 FQNEAQ (reference sequence). The CDR3 loop reads CASRVGTDTQYF. The CDR3 DNA reads TGTGCCTCGAGGGTCGGCACAGATACGCAGTATTTT.

As concerns this clonotype: A read error may be the cause here, since a much bigger clone is one base away. The chain joins TRBV7-2 to TRBJ2-7, with 7 bases matching TRBD1. The assigned J gene may be wrong: the sequence end matches TRBJ2-1 better. The germline CDR1 and CDR2 sequences are SGHTA and FQGNSA. The CDR3 is 15 residues long. The CDR3 DNA reads as TGTGCCAGCAGCTTTCCCGGGACAGACTCCTACGAGCAGTTCTTC. Translating gives CASSFPGTDSYEQFF.

This clonotype was found many times. The V gene is TRBV3-1, the J gene TRBJ2-2, with 8 bases lining up with TRBD1. This CDR3 is 15 amino acids long. Germline V CDR1 and CDR2: LGHDT, YNNKEL (reference sequence). Losses at the gene ends were 7 bases for V and 5 bases for J; bases not matched to a gene: 9. CDR3 nucleotides: TGTGCCAGCACCCTAGGACAGGGAAAAACCGGGGAGCTGTTTTTT. This sequence encodes CASTLGQGKTGELFF.

This clonotype appeared many times. CDR3 protein: CASQSGSGTGYEQYF. In nucleotides, the CDR3 is TGCGCCAGCCAGTCGGGGAGCGGCACAGGGTACGAGCAGTACTTC. The chain carries TRBV4-3 and TRBJ2-7; weak D call: TRBD1 (6 bases). Trimming took off 8 bases at V and 4 bases at J, with 21 bases between the two ends. Looked up from germline, CDR1 is LGHNA and CDR2 is YSLEER. CDR3 length: 15 amino acids.

This clonotype was found many times. The V and J genes are TRBV27 and TRBJ2-1; TRBD1 agrees at 8 bases. Trimming removed 2 bases from V and 8 bases from J; junction bases left unmatched: 5. The CDR3 sequence is 14 residues long. The V gene's germline CDR1 is MNHEY and CDR2 SMNVEV (reference sequence). CDR3: CASSLQDRVDEQFF. DNA for the CDR3: TGTGCCAGCAGTTTACAGGACAGGGTCGATGAGCAGTTCTTC.

Only a few counts were recorded for this clonotype. The CDR3 sequence is CASSSTLGNQPQHF. The CDR3 DNA reads TGTGCCAGTAGTAGTACACTGGGGAATCAGCCCCAGCATTTT. The genes are TRBV19 and TRBJ1-5; D is unclear. The CDR3 contains 14 residues. The germline gives CDR1 LNHDA, CDR2 SQIVND (reference sequence). V was pared by 4 bases and J by 4 bases, with 11 bases between.

The sample holds many counts of this clonotype. The chain combines TRBV12-3 or TRBV12-4 with TRBJ1-1; 7 bases align to TRBD1. The CDR3 contains 13 residues. V lost 10 bases and J lost 4; bases outside the gene matches: 9. CDR3 in DNA: TGTGCCACTACAGGGGTCTTAGGCACTGAAGCTTTCTTT. Translation gives CATTGVLGTEAFF.

This clonotype was picked up many times. The chain combines TRBV30 with TRBJ1-5, with 9 bases fitting TRBD1. This CDR3 is 14 amino acids long. Germline-derived CDR1 and CDR2 are GTSNPN and SVGIG (reference sequence). Losses at the gene ends were 5 bases for V and 4 bases for J; bases not matched to a gene: 6. In DNA form, the CDR3 reads TGTGCCTGGCAAGACAGGGGGAGTAATCAGCCCCAGCATTTT. It translates to CAWQDRGSNQPQHF.

This clonotype occurred a few times. The J gene is TRBJ2-1, the V gene TRBV5-1; TRBD2 aligns across 11 bases. This CDR3 contains 15 residues. V shed 4 bases and J 7 bases; nucleotides not matched to a gene: 7. Per the germline V gene, CDR1 is SGHRS and CDR2 is YFSETQ. In DNA, the CDR3 is TGCGCCAGCAGCCACACTAGCGGGAGTCCGAATGAGCAGTTCTTC. Translation gives CASSHTSGSPNEQFF. Together with reference TRBV5-1 and TRBJ2-1, the CDR3 gives the full variable domain: KAGVTQTPRYLIKTRGQQVTLSCSPISGHRSVSWYQQTPGQGLQFLFEYFSETQRNKGNFPGRFSGRQFSNSRSEMNVSTLELGDSALYLCASSHTSGSPNEQFFGPGTRLTVL.

This clonotype came up many times. The genes are TRBV25-1 and TRBJ2-3; D call uncertain. The germline V and J ends were trimmed by 4 bases and 7 bases, with 9 bases remaining between them. This CDR3 is 12 amino acids long. The V gene's germline CDR1 is MGHDK and CDR2 SYGVNS. The CDR3 is CASSGNRNTQYF. CDR3 nucleotide sequence: TGTGCCAGCAGTGGAAATAGGAATACGCAGTATTTT.

This clonotype was counted ten times or more. The chain uses TRBV18 and TRBJ1-1; D gene uncertain. The CDR3 consists of 13 residues. V was trimmed by 2 bases and J by 4 bases, leaving 8 bases between them. The germline gives CDR1 KGHSH, CDR2 LQKENI. The CDR3 coding sequence is TGTGCCAGCTCACCAGGCGGGAGCACTGAAGCTTTCTTT. This translates into CASSPGGSTEAFF.

Many counts were recorded for this clonotype. CDR3 residues: CASSEDLNTEAFF. The CDR3 bases are TGTGCCAGCAGTGAGGACCTGAACACTGAAGCTTTCTTT. This chain links TRBV2 with TRBJ1-1; D not resolved. The V and J ends lost 3 bases and 0 bases respectively, with 5 bases between them. The germline V gene encodes CDR1 SNHLY and CDR2 FYNNEI. This CDR3 contains 13 residues.

This clonotype was seen at least ten times. The DNA of the CDR3 is TGTGCCAGCTCACGATGGGGACAGGGGGCAGATCAGCCCCAGCATTTT. Translating it yields CASSRWGQGADQPQHF. The chain carries TRBV18 and TRBJ1-5; TRBD1 aligns across 12 bases. The germline gives CDR1 KGHSH, CDR2 LQKENI. After removal of 4 bases from V and 5 bases from J, the junction contained 6 bases not matched to a gene. This CDR3 spans 16 amino acids.

This chain uses TRBV25-1 with TRBJ1-2; D remains unclear. Trimming shortened V by 3 bases and J by 4 bases, and 6 bases separated the two germline ends. Germline loops: CDR1 MGHDK, CDR2 SYGVNS. The CDR3 is 12 residues long. CDR3 sequence reads: CASSDSIYGYTF. The CDR3 coding sequence is TGTGCCAGCAGTGACTCTATCTATGGCTACACCTTC.

This clonotype has a count of ten or more. The V gene is TRBV5-1, the J gene TRBJ2-1; D gene unclear. The V end lost 0 bases, the J end lost 6 bases, and 13 bases lay between the germline ends. Germline CDR1 is SGHRS and CDR2 is YFSETQ. The CDR3 length is 15 residues. This CDR3 reads CASSLVGQAVNEQFF. The CDR3 coding sequence is TGCGCCAGCAGCTTGGTCGGGCAGGCCGTCAATGAGCAGTTCTTC.

V usage is TRBV20-1 and J usage is TRBJ2-5; 15 positions match TRBD2. Trimming cost V 0 bases and J 5 bases; bases outside gene matches: 7. Germline V lookup: CDR1 DFQATT, CDR2 SNEGSKA (reference sequence). The CDR3 loop spans 17 amino acids. The CDR3 nucleotides are TGCAGTGCTAGAGATTTGGGACTAGCGGGAGGATTGGAGACCCAGTACTTC. Protein product: CSARDLGLAGGLETQYF.

This clonotype appeared many times. CDR3 residues: CSALLVGAPQHF. In DNA form, the CDR3 reads TGCAGTGCCCTCTTAGTGGGCGCACCCCAGCATTTT. The chain couples TRBV20-1 to TRBJ1-5; D gene unclear. The CDR3 has 12 residues. The V gene's germline CDR1 is DFQATT and CDR2 SNEGSKA (reference sequence). V lost 6 bases, J lost 10 bases, and 16 bases lay in between.

This clonotype was seen a handful of times. V and J are TRBV27 and TRBJ2-7, with 9 bases matching TRBD1. The germline V gene has CDR1 MNHEY and CDR2 SMNVEV (reference sequence). The CDR3 length is 15 residues. Trimming cost V 5 bases and J 2 bases; bases outside gene matches: 7. The CDR3 spells CASSSPGQGPYEQYF. CDR3 coding DNA: TGTGCCAGCAGTAGTCCGGGACAGGGTCCCTACGAGCAGTACTTC.

This clonotype showed up many times. V is TRBV7-2 and J is TRBJ2-7, with D possibly TRBD2 on 5 matching bases. The V end lost 5 bases, the J end lost 3 bases, and 14 bases lay between the germline ends. The CDR3 has 14 residues. From germline, CDR1 is SGHTA and CDR2 FQGNSA. CDR3 protein: CASSLAGLHYEQYF. In nucleotides, the CDR3 is TGTGCCAGCAGCCTGGCCGGACTTCACTACGAGCAGTACTTC.

This clonotype has at least ten counts. The V and J genes are TRBV5-6 and TRBJ2-3, with 9 positions matching TRBD2. Losses at the gene ends were 0 bases for V and 2 bases for J; bases not matched to a gene: 4. Germline V lookup: CDR1 SGHDT, CDR2 YYEEEE. The CDR3 has 16 residues. The CDR3 loop is CASSLGTSGYTDTQYF. In DNA, the CDR3 is TGTGCCAGCAGCTTGGGTACTAGCGGGTACACAGATACGCAGTATTTT. Based on the CDR3 plus reference TRBV5-6 and TRBJ2-3, the full variable domain is DAGVTQSPTHLIKTRGQQVTLRCSPKSGHDTVSWYQQALGQGPQFIFQYYEEEERQRGNFPDRFSGHQFPNYSSELNVNALLLGDSALYLCASSLGTSGYTDTQYFGPGTRLTVL.

This clonotype was observed a few times. This chain connects TRBV5-1 to TRBJ2-1, with D perhaps TRBD1 or TRBD2 (5 bases each). This CDR3 region has 16 residues. Germline values: CDR1 SGHRS, CDR2 YFSETQ. V lost 0 bases and J lost 4, with 14 bases in between. CDR3 DNA: TGCGCCAGCAGCTTGGATGGGGGAGCCGATTACAATGAGCAGTTCTTC. This translates into CASSLDGGADYNEQFF.

At least ten counts were recorded for this clonotype. The genes are TRBV20-1 and TRBJ1-5; 7 positions agree with TRBD1. The V segment lost 4 bases and the J segment 6 bases; nucleotides outside the gene matches: 9. From germline, CDR1 is DFQATT and CDR2 SNEGSKA (reference sequence). The CDR3 loop spans 14 amino acids. The CDR3 sequence is CSAIPGGGVQPQHF. The CDR3 DNA reads TGCAGTGCTATCCCAGGGGGAGGGGTTCAGCCCCAGCATTTT.

This clonotype was counted at least ten times. The CDR3 DNA reads TGTGCCAGCAGTTATCCGGGCCGGGAGTACGAGCAGTACTTC. Encoded protein: CASSYPGREYEQYF. The chain couples TRBV6-2 or TRBV6-3 to TRBJ2-7, with D possibly matching TRBD2 (6 bases). V was trimmed by 3 bases and J by 4 bases, leaving 13 bases between them. The germline V gene encodes CDR1 MNHEY and CDR2 SVGEGT. The CDR3 totals 14 residues.